This entry concerns a single TCR beta chain. Its antigen remains unknown. Via MiXCR, TCRdb re-called the RT-PCR reads, giving one row per CDR3 protein. Counted here are almost 600,000 distinct CDR3 sequences, about 14% occurring once; the ten biggest clones make up over 8.5%. CDR3 length equals 13 residues. The germline CDR1 and CDR2 sequences are MNHEY and SVGAGI. Trimming pared 4 bases from V and 10 bases from J, leaving 14 bases between. These data come from a study of response to subunit inactivated influenza vaccine. Overall study results and limits: It was suggested by the authors that few new T cells are recruited by each seasonal influenza vaccination.

The source was PBMCs from blood, collected 12 days after vaccination. The source of this sequence is a man between 50 and 59 years old who received an inactivated influenza vaccine. V usage is TRBV6-5 and J usage is TRBJ2-1, with D tentatively TRBD1 or TRBD2 (5 bases each). The CDR3 sequence is CASSSGTPGEQFF. In DNA form, the CDR3 reads TGTGCCAGCAGTTCAGGGACGCCGGGGGAGCAGTTCTTC.